This entry features one T cell receptor (beta chain) sequence. Its specificity is unknown. This CDR3 contains 16 residues. The germline V gene has CDR1 MNHEY and CDR2 SVGAGI. J gave up 6 bases and V 6 bases, and 13 bases lay outside the gene matches. The entry originates in a study of post-analysis software for immune sequencing data. About the study: Secondary progressive, relapsing-remitting and progressive-relapsing multiple sclerosis were among the included disease courses.

The authors incorporated unique molecular identifiers into the TCR beta cDNA libraries. Roughly 0.5 million cDNA molecules were obtained from 1 to 10 million T cells. TCRdb itself ran the PCR reads through MiXCR, one entry per CDR3 protein. The data show about 820,000 distinct CDR3 sequences, roughly half seen once. Whole-study findings and limits: Relative to controls, patients had a handful of TRBV segments at higher frequency, with TRBV5-6, TRBV5-1 and TRBV20-1 among these. Normalized Chao1 diversity was significantly lower in multiple sclerosis patients than in controls.

The V and J genes are TRBV6-5 and TRBJ1-5; TRBD1 matches at 8 bases. What was sequenced was blood. This sequence was found in a girl aged 5-17 years with multiple sclerosis. The CDR3 loop is CASSAIQGASGQPQHF. In DNA, the CDR3 is TGTGCCAGCAGCGCGATCCAGGGGGCTTCGGGTCAGCCCCAGCATTTT.